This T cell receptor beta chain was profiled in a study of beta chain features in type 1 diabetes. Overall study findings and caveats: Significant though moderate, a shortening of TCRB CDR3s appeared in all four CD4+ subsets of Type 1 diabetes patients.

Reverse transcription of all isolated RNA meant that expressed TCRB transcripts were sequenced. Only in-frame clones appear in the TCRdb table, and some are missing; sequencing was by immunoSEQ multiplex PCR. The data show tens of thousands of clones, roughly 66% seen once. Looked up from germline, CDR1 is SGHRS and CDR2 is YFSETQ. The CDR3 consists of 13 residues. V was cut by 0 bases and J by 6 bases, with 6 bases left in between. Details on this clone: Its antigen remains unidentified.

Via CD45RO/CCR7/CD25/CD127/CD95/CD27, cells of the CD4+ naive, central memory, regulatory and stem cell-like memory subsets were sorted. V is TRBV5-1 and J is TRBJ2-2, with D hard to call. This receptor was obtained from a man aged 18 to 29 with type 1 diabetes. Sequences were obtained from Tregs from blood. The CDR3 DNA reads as TGCGCCAGCAGCTTGGATCCCTCCGGGGAGCTGTTTTTT. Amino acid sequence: CASSLDPSGELFF.